This T cell receptor beta chain was found in a study of graft-versus-host responses after intestinal transplantation. V was trimmed by 2 bases and J by 3 bases, leaving 12 bases between them. The CDR3 covers 15 residues. Germline V gives CDR1 MNHEY, CDR2 SMNVEV (reference sequence). Some clones are missing from TCRdb's copy, which holds only in-frame ones; the method was immunoSEQ multiplex PCR. The table records around 9,500 clones, roughly 90% of them present only once. The sequence came from a human patient who received an intestinal transplant, so some T cells may come from the graft donor. The material sequenced was PBMCs, taken 230 to 250 days after intestinal transplant. The chain is built from TRBV27 and TRBJ2-3; weak D call: TRBD1 (5 bases). The CDR3 loop is CASSLLPTVTDTQYF. The DNA of the CDR3 is TGTGCCAGCAGTTTACTCCCGACAGTTACAGATACGCAGTATTTT.